Below are 10 T cell receptor beta chains sequenced from a single sample in a study of chemoradiotherapy in HPV16-positive cancers. Sequenced by immunoSEQ multiplex PCR; TCRdb stores in-frame clones only, minus some. The sample has approximately 11,000 clones, 75% seen once. The specimen was taken from a patient who underwent chemoradiotherapy. The receptors were sampled from a human donor with HPV-associated anogenital cancer.

The gene calls are TRBV28 and TRBJ1-1; D is uncertain. The CDR3 covers 12 residues. V lost 5 bases, J lost 5 bases, and 9 bases lay in between. Germline V gene data show CDR1 as MDHEN and CDR2 as SYDVKM. CDR3 residues: CASSAFLTEAFF. The CDR3 nucleotides are TGTGCCAGCAGTGCTTTCCTGACTGAAGCTTTCTTT.

This rearrangement joins TRBV7-9 to TRBJ2-2, with no clear D. The CDR3 has 14 residues. Deletions cut 8 bases from V and 1 base from J, with 11 bases between. Germline V gene data show CDR1 as SEHNR and CDR2 as FQNEAQ (reference sequence). CDR3 sequence: CASFERQNTGELFF. CDR3 nucleotides: TGTGCCAGCTTTGAGAGACAGAACACCGGGGAGCTGTTTTTT.

The chain combines TRBV7-6 with TRBJ2-3; tentative D call: TRBD1 (6 bases). V lost 5 bases and J 3 bases, leaving 18 bases between the germline ends. From germline, CDR1 is SGHVS and CDR2 FNYEAQ. The length of the CDR3 is 16 residues. This CDR3 is CASSKQGTVRTDTQYF. The CDR3 DNA is TGTGCCAGCAGCAAACAGGGAACGGTGAGGACAGATACGCAGTATTTT. Supplemented by reference TRBV7-6 and TRBJ2-3, the full variable domain reads GAGVSQSPRYKVTKRGQDVALRCDPISGHVSLYWYRQALGQGPEFLTYFNYEAQQDKSGLPNDRFSAERPEGSISTLTIQRTEQRDSAMYRCASSKQGTVRTDTQYFGPGTRLTVL.

This clone was seen a single time. The rearrangement links TRBV4-3 to TRBJ1-4; TRBD1 matches 7 bases. V was pared by 2 bases and J by 1 base, with 7 bases of the junction left unmatched. Germline CDR1 LGHNA, CDR2 YSLEER. The CDR3 length is 17 residues. In nucleotides, the CDR3 is TGCGCCAGCAGCCAATCAACAGGGGTGGTAACTAATGAAAAACTGTTTTTT. Its translation: CASSQSTGVVTNEKLFF.

V usage is TRBV27 and J usage is TRBJ1-4; maybe TRBD1 (6 bases). V gave up 4 bases and J gave up 5 bases, with 14 bases separating them. The CDR3 totals 15 residues. Germline V CDR1 and CDR2: MNHEY, SMNVEV (reference sequence). The CDR3 nucleotides read TGTGCCAGCAGTTCGGGGGGCAGGGGAAATGAAAAACTGTTTTTT. Its protein product is CASSSGGRGNEKLFF.

This clone has just one count. The J gene is TRBJ2-3, the V gene TRBV7-3; 8 bases fit TRBD2. Trimming at V came to 5 bases and at J to 2 bases, leaving 15 bases not matched to a gene. Germline V gene data show CDR1 as SGHTA and CDR2 as FQGTGA. CDR3 size: 18 residues. In DNA form, the CDR3 reads TGTGCCAGCAGCCCCCAAGGGATAGCGGGGAGCCACACAGATACGCAGTATTTT. It yields the protein CASSPQGIAGSHTDTQYF.

The V and J genes are TRBV6-1 and TRBJ2-2; 7 nucleotides agree with TRBD1. There are 14 residues in the CDR3. V was pared by 4 bases and J by 6 bases, with 5 bases of the junction left unmatched. Germline CDR1 is MNHNS and CDR2 is SASEGT. This CDR3 reads CASSALTGPGELFF. The CDR3 nucleotides read TGTGCCAGCAGTGCCTTGACAGGGCCCGGGGAGCTGTTTTTT.

The rearrangement joins TRBV7-9 to TRBJ2-1, with 11 nucleotides matching TRBD2. V lost 3 bases to trimming and J lost 9 bases; unmatched junction nucleotides: 7. This CDR3 is 15 amino acids long. CDR1 is SEHNR and CDR2 is FQNEAQ in the germline V gene (reference sequence). The DNA of the CDR3 is TGTGCCAGCAGCTTTAGTAGCGGGAGGGCCGCTGAGCAGTTCTTC. This gives the protein CASSFSSGRAAEQFF. Full variable domain (outside the CDR3, taken from reference TRBV7-9 and TRBJ2-1): DTGVSQNPRHKITKRGQNVTFRCDPISEHNRLYWYRQTLGQGPEFLTYFQNEAQLEKSRLLSDRFSAERPKGSFSTLEIQRTEQGDSAMYLCASSFSSGRAAEQFFGPGTRLTVL.

V and J are TRBV11-3 and TRBJ2-1; TRBD2 agrees at 10 bases. The CDR3 length is 17 residues. The V gene's germline CDR1 is SGHNT and CDR2 YENEEA. Trimming removed 1 base from V and 8 bases from J; junction bases left unmatched: 11. DNA for the CDR3: TGTGCCAGCAGCTTAGGGCTAGCGGGAGAGTTGAACGATGAGCAGTTCTTC. Protein sequence: CASSLGLAGELNDEQFF.

J is TRBJ2-3 and V is TRBV21-1. TRBV21-1 is flagged as a pseudogene. The CDR3 extends over 15 amino acids. CDR3 nucleotide sequence: TGTGCCAGCAGCAAAGGGGTCGTAGACACAGATACGCAGTATTTT. Translation gives CASSKGVVDTDTQYF.